This entry describes one T cell receptor beta chain. Germline values: CDR1 MNHEY, CDR2 SVGAGI. Trimming removed 4 bases from V and 5 bases from J, with 15 bases in between. The CDR3 totals 14 residues. Here immunoSEQ multiplex PCR was the method, and the copy in TCRdb shows in-frame clones only, minus some. Seen here are some 43,000 clones, approximately 94% observed once, and the top ten hold around 1.5%. These data originate in a study of graft-versus-host responses after intestinal transplantation. The sample consisted of PBMCs, taken 335 days after intestinal transplant. This sequence joins TRBV6-5 and TRBJ2-7, with D perhaps TRBD1 or TRBD2 (5 bases each). The clonotype originates from a human patient who received an intestinal transplant, so some T cells may come from the graft donor. The CDR3 coding sequence is TGTGCCAGCAGTTCGTGGGGGTTTAGTGACGAGCAGTACTTC. It translates to CASSSWGFSDEQYF.